A selection of T cell receptor beta chains follows, all from one sample in a study of Graves' ophthalmopathy and Graves' hyperthyroidism. MiXCR was run by TCRdb on the multiplex PCR reads, yielding one entry per CDR3 protein. The profile shows about 700,000 distinct CDR3 sequences, 40% of them singletons. Sequenced input: peripheral blood. The origin of the receptors is an adult man with Graves' ophthalmopathy. The CDR3 runs from the conserved cysteine through the conserved F or W. Each record gives: clone size, J gene, V gene, D gene, CDR3 DNA, CDR3 protein. A D gene is named only where the DNA matches it firmly. Size values are once, few and many counts, or a class for expanded clones, and some rows have none.

few	TRBJ1-5	TRBV7-9	NA	TGTGCCAGCAGCTTGTCCGGGGAGCGGCCCCAGCATTTT	CASSLSGERPQHF
few	TRBJ1-2	TRBV6-1	NA	TGTGCCAGCAGTGATACAGGGTATGGTGGCTACACCTTC	CASSDTGYGGYTF
few	TRBJ1-1	TRBV2	TRBD1	TGTGCCAGCAGTTACTCCCCGGACAGGGGCACTGAAGCTTTCTTT	CASSYSPDRGTEAFF
NA	TRBJ1-3	TRBV7-2	TRBD1	TGTGCCAGCAGTTACGGGGGAAGACAGGGCGCTGGAAACACCATATATTTT	CASSYGGRQGAGNTIYF
NA	TRBJ1-6	TRBV7-2	NA	TGTGCCAGCAGCCTCCAGCGGGAGACCCTCCACTTT	CASSLQRETLHF
many	TRBJ2-7	TRBV25-1	NA	TGTGCCAGCAGTGACCGTTTAGGCTACGAGCAGTACTTC	CASSDRLGYEQYF
NA	TRBJ1-4	TRBV7-9	TRBD1	TGTGCCCTTAGCGGACAGGGGCAAACTAATGAAAAACTGTTTTTT	CALSGQGQTNEKLFF
NA	TRBJ1-5	TRBV7-9	NA	TGTGCCAGCAGCTTTTTCGGGGGTAATCAGCCCCAGCATTTT	CASSFFGGNQPQHF
once	TRBJ2-2	TRBV14	NA	TGTGCCAGCAGTTTATCGGGGGATGGCGGGGAGCTGTTTTTT	CASSLSGDGGELFF
few	TRBJ2-2	TRBV7-9	NA	TGTGCCAGCAGCTTAAGGGGGATCGCCGGGGAGCTGTTTTTT	CASSLRGIAGELFF
few	TRBJ1-1	TRBV6-5	NA	TGTGCCAGCAGTTACTCGATTTCCGGGGACACTGAAGCTTTCTTT	CASSYSISGDTEAFF
NA	TRBJ2-6	TRBV11-2	NA	TGCGCCAGCAGTCAAAATTACGACGCCCTGGCCGTCCTGACTTTC	CASSQNYDALAVLTF
NA	TRBJ1-2	TRBV20-1	NA	TGCAGTGCTAGAGATACGACGGGTGGTAACTATGGCTACACCTTC	CSARDTTGGNYGYTF
NA	TRBJ2-7	TRBV29-1	NA	TGCAGCGTTGACTTCGGGAGAGGGAGCAACGAGCAGTACTTC	CSVDFGRGSNEQYF
NA	TRBJ1-2	TRBV5-1	NA	TGCGCCAGCAGCTTGGAATCGGGGGGCTTGGGCTACACCTTC	CASSLESGGLGYTF
many	TRBJ1-6	TRBV20-1	NA	TGCAGTGCTTTGGACACGTCAAATTCACCCCTCCACTTT	CSALDTSNSPLHF
NA	TRBJ1-5	TRBV20-1	NA	TGCAGTGCTAGCGAGCGGGGGGTAAATCAGCCCCAGCATTTT	CSASERGVNQPQHF
NA	TRBJ1-5	TRBV10-3	TRBD1	TGTGCCGGCGGCGGGACAGGGATTTATAGCAATCAGCCCCAGCATTTT	CAGGGTGIYSNQPQHF
many	TRBJ1-6	TRBV7-9	TRBD1	TGTGCCAGCAGCCACCCCGACAGGGTCAATTCACCCCTCCACTTT	CASSHPDRVNSPLHF
many	TRBJ1-4	TRBV2	TRBD1	TGTGCCAGCAGTCCCTACAGGGGCGGAGAAAAACTGTTTTTT	CASSPYRGGEKLFF
NA	TRBJ2-5	TRBV2	NA	TGTGCCAGCAGTTACTCAGCGGAGACCCAGTACTTC	CASSYSAETQYF
NA	TRBJ2-6	TRBV10-3	NA	TGTGCCATCAGTTACTCGGGGGAACCCTCTGGGGCCAACGTCCTGACTTTC	CAISYSGEPSGANVLTF
once	TRBJ1-2	TRBV2	TRBD1	TGTGCCAGCAGTCCATCTGGCAGGGGGCATGGCTACACCTTC	CASSPSGRGHGYTF
many	TRBJ1-5	TRBV2	NA	TGTGCCAGCAGTGAAGAGGGGGGGTATCAGCCCCAGCATTTT	CASSEEGGYQPQHF
NA	TRBJ2-5	TRBV2	TRBD1	TGTGCCAGCAGCTCCGGACAGGGTTCATCACAAGAGACCCAGTACTTC	CASSSGQGSSQETQYF
NA	TRBJ1-2	TRBV2	NA	TGTGCCAGCAGTGACACAGGGAGCTACTATGGCTACACCTTC	CASSDTGSYYGYTF